A selection of T cell receptor beta chains follows, all from one sample in a study of cytomegalovirus exposure and HLA in healthy donors. TCRdb's copy holds only in-frame clones and misses some; the assay was immunoSEQ multiplex PCR. The sample consists of hundreds of thousands of clones, around four fifths of them appearing once. Material for sequencing was PBMCs. These receptors all stem from a woman aged 55-70 years in good health and CMV-seropositive. Both conserved end residues are part of each CDR3. Each record gives: J gene, clone size, D gene, V gene, CDR3 DNA, CDR3 protein. The D gene is left open where the match is weak. Size is stated for part of the rows, as once, few or many counts, or as a class when the clone is expanded.

J: TRBJ1-5; size: NA; D: NA; V: TRBV29-1; DNA: TGCAGCGTTGGAGGAGGGCTTTATAGCAATCAGCCCCAGCATTTT; CDR3: CSVGGGLYSNQPQHF
J: TRBJ2-3; size: NA; D: NA; V: TRBV9; DNA: TGTGCCAGCAGCTTGAGGGCGGGGGCAACCGATACGCAGTATTTT; CDR3: CASSLRAGATDTQYF
J: TRBJ2-3; size: NA; D: TRBD2; V: TRBV27; DNA: TGTGCCAGCAGTTTCCGGATGACTAGCTGGCCCACAGATACGCAGTATTTT; CDR3: CASSFRMTSWPTDTQYF
J: TRBJ2-1; size: NA; D: NA; V: TRBV7-3; DNA: TGTGCCAGCAGCTTAACGGGGGACTTTTACAATGAGCAGTTCTTC; CDR3: CASSLTGDFYNEQFF
J: TRBJ1-1; size: NA; D: NA; V: TRBV11-2; DNA: TGTGCCAGCAGCTTAGATCCTACCCGTGAAGCTTTCTTT; CDR3: CASSLDPTREAFF
J: TRBJ2-7; size: NA; D: NA; V: TRBV11-2; DNA: TGTGCCAGCAGCTTATCGGACTTCTACTCCTACGAGCAGTACTTC; CDR3: CASSLSDFYSYEQYF
J: TRBJ2-7; size: NA; D: TRBD2; V: TRBV5-4; DNA: TGTGCCAGCAGCTCCGTCACGGCGGGGGAATCCTACGAGCAGTACTTC; CDR3: CASSSVTAGESYEQYF
J: TRBJ1-1; size: NA; D: NA; V: TRBV10-3; DNA: TGTGCCACCCGGCCAATACAGGGAGCCACTGAAGCTTTCTTT; CDR3: CATRPIQGATEAFF
J: TRBJ1-6; size: few; D: NA; V: TRBV5-5; DNA: TGTGCCAGCAGCTTGGTTAGCTCCTATAATTCACCCCTCCACTTT; CDR3: CASSLVSSYNSPLHF
J: TRBJ1-2; size: few; D: NA; V: TRBV9; DNA: TGTGCCAGCAGCGCCGCTTATCGGTACACCTTC; CDR3: CASSAAYRYTF
J: TRBJ1-1; size: NA; D: NA; V: TRBV2; DNA: TGTGCCAGCCGGAGATCGAACACTGAAGCTTTCTTT; CDR3: CASRRSNTEAFF
J: TRBJ1-5; size: NA; D: TRBD1; V: TRBV20-1; DNA: TGCAGTGCTAGTAAAGGGACAGCCCAGCATTTT; CDR3: CSASKGTAQHF
J: TRBJ2-3; size: once; D: NA; V: TRBV21-1; DNA: TGTGCCAGCAGCATCGTCCAGATTTCTAGCACAGATACGCAGTATTTT; CDR3: CASSIVQISSTDTQYF
J: TRBJ1-4; size: NA; D: TRBD1; V: TRBV29-1; DNA: TGCAGCGTTCAGGGGGCAACTAATGAAAAACTGTTTTTT; CDR3: CSVQGATNEKLFF
J: TRBJ2-3; size: NA; D: NA; V: TRBV5-1; DNA: TGCGCCAGCAGCTTTGGGGCTAGCACAGATACGCAGTATTTT; CDR3: CASSFGASTDTQYF
J: TRBJ1-4; size: NA; D: TRBD1; V: TRBV30; DNA: TGTGCCTGGTCCGGGACAGGGGAAAAACTGTTTTTT; CDR3: CAWSGTGEKLFF
J: TRBJ1-4; size: few; D: NA; V: TRBV10-3; DNA: TGTGCCATCAGTCGGACACAAACTAATGAAAAACTGTTTTTT; CDR3: CAISRTQTNEKLFF
J: TRBJ2-3; size: NA; D: TRBD2; V: TRBV2; DNA: TGTGCCAGCAGTGAGATTAGCGGGGTTTACACAGATACGCAGTATTTT; CDR3: CASSEISGVYTDTQYF
J: TRBJ1-2; size: NA; D: NA; V: TRBV18; DNA: TGTGCCAGCTCAGGAGACTCTTCCTATGGCTACACCTTC; CDR3: CASSGDSSYGYTF
J: TRBJ2-1; size: NA; D: TRBD2; V: TRBV5-4; DNA: TGTGCCAGCAGCTTGGACCTAGCGGGGCTCAATGAGCAGTTCTTC; CDR3: CASSLDLAGLNEQFF
J: TRBJ1-1; size: NA; D: NA; V: TRBV5-1; DNA: TGCGCCAGCAGCGCGGGGGCCCGGAACACTGAAGCTTTCTTT; CDR3: CASSAGARNTEAFF
J: TRBJ2-7; size: NA; D: TRBD2; V: TRBV4-1; DNA: TGCGCCAGCAGCCACCGGCTAGCGGGAGACTCCTCCTACGAGCAGTACTTC; CDR3: CASSHRLAGDSSYEQYF
J: TRBJ1-6; size: NA; D: NA; V: TRBV23-1; DNA: TGCGCCAGCAGTCAATCCCCCTTCGTGGGGGGGCGATGTTCACCCCTCCACTTT; CDR3: CASSQSPFVGGRCSPLHF
J: TRBJ1-1; size: NA; D: NA; V: TRBV19; DNA: TGTGCCAGTAGTATCGCCAGGATAGGGAGGACTGAAGCTTTCTTT; CDR3: CASSIARIGRTEAFF
J: TRBJ2-2; size: NA; D: TRBD1; V: TRBV5-1; DNA: TGCGCCAGCAGCTGGACGACAGGGTGGGACACCGGGGAGCTGTTTTTT; CDR3: CASSWTTGWDTGELFF
J: TRBJ2-1; size: NA; D: TRBD2; V: TRBV7-9; DNA: TGTGCCAGCAGCATCACCTCCGGGACTAGCGGGGGGGCTGAGCAGTTCTTC; CDR3: CASSITSGTSGGAEQFF
J: TRBJ2-7; size: once; D: NA; V: TRBV12-2; DNA: TGTGCAATCGGACTAGGTCTGTGGGAGCAGTACTTC; CDR3: CAIGLGLWEQYF
J: TRBJ1-2; size: NA; D: NA; V: TRBV5-4; DNA: TGTGCCAGCAGCTTGTGGACAGCTTCTAACTATGGCTACACCTTC; CDR3: CASSLWTASNYGYTF
J: TRBJ1-5; size: once; D: NA; V: TRBV5-3; DNA: TGTGCCAGAAGCTTGGGGCGCAATCAGCCCCAGCATTTT; CDR3: CARSLGRNQPQHF
J: TRBJ2-1; size: NA; D: NA; V: TRBV6-5; DNA: TGTGCCAGCAGTTACGGTTACCGGGACAATGAGCAGTTCTTC; CDR3: CASSYGYRDNEQFF
J: TRBJ1-6; size: few; D: TRBD1; V: TRBV30; DNA: TGTGCCTGGAGTGCAGGGGGCTCCTATAATTCACCCCTCCACTTT; CDR3: CAWSAGGSYNSPLHF
J: TRBJ2-7; size: NA; D: TRBD1; V: TRBV5-4; DNA: TGTGCCAGCAGCTTGGGTGGTTGGACAGGGGAGGGCGAGCAGTACTTC; CDR3: CASSLGGWTGEGEQYF
J: TRBJ2-7; size: NA; D: TRBD1; V: TRBV5-1; DNA: TGCGCCAGCAGCACGGGGACAGGTGGGGACGAGCAGTACTTC; CDR3: CASSTGTGGDEQYF
J: TRBJ1-1; size: NA; D: NA; V: TRBV5-1; DNA: TGCGCCAGCAGCGAACAGGGCCGGGGTGACACTGAAGCTTTCTTT; CDR3: CASSEQGRGDTEAFF
J: TRBJ2-7; size: once; D: TRBD2; V: TRBV6-4; DNA: TGTGCCAGCCCTAGCGGGGAATGCTACGAGCAGTACTTC; CDR3: CASPSGECYEQYF
J: TRBJ2-4; size: NA; D: TRBD2; V: TRBV5-1; DNA: TGCGCCAGCAGCTTGGCTAGCGGGAGGGCCGCGAACATTCAGTACTTC; CDR3: CASSLASGRAANIQYF
J: TRBJ1-5; size: NA; D: NA; V: TRBV7-9; DNA: TGTGCCAGCAGCCACGAAGCTGGTCAGCCCCAGCATTTT; CDR3: CASSHEAGQPQHF
J: TRBJ2-3; size: NA; D: TRBD2; V: TRBV30; DNA: TGTGCCTGGCGGGAGGGCCCTGCCACAGATACGCAGTATTTT; CDR3: CAWREGPATDTQYF
J: TRBJ1-1; size: NA; D: NA; V: TRBV5-1; DNA: TGCGCCAGCAGGCTTACAGGGAACACTGAAGCTTTCTTT; CDR3: CASRLTGNTEAFF
J: TRBJ2-7; size: NA; D: TRBD2; V: TRBV11-2; DNA: TGTGCCAGCAGCCCCCGGGGGGGGGCGCGCCACGAGCAGTACTTC; CDR3: CASSPRGGARHEQYF
J: TRBJ2-7; size: few; D: TRBD1; V: TRBV28; DNA: TGTGCCAGCAAACGGACAGGGCTCTACGAGCAGTACTTC; CDR3: CASKRTGLYEQYF
J: TRBJ1-2; size: NA; D: NA; V: TRBV29-1; DNA: TGCAGCGCATCCGAGGCAGCCTATGGCTACACCTTC; CDR3: CSASEAAYGYTF
J: TRBJ2-5; size: NA; D: TRBD1; V: TRBV7-9; DNA: TGTGCCAGCAGCCCGTGGGACAGTTTACAAGAGACCCAGTACTTC; CDR3: CASSPWDSLQETQYF
J: TRBJ1-4; size: NA; D: TRBD1; V: TRBV7-6; DNA: TGTGCCAGCAGCTCCGGGACAGGGGGTGAAAAACTGTTTTTT; CDR3: CASSSGTGGEKLFF
J: TRBJ1-1; size: NA; D: TRBD1; V: TRBV7-9; DNA: TGTTCCAGCAGCTTATCGGGACAGGTAAGGAACACTGAAGCTTTCTTT; CDR3: CSSSLSGQVRNTEAFF
J: TRBJ2-3; size: NA; D: NA; V: TRBV23-1; DNA: TGCGCCAGCAGTCGTTCTGGGAGCAGTTTCGAACGCCGGCATACGCAGTATTTT; CDR3: CASSRSGSSFERRHTQYF
J: TRBJ1-1; size: few; D: TRBD1; V: TRBV7-2; DNA: TGTGCCAGCAGCCGTCCGGGACAGGGATCCACTGAAGCTTTCTTT; CDR3: CASSRPGQGSTEAFF
J: TRBJ1-2; size: NA; D: TRBD1; V: TRBV19; DNA: TGTGCCAGTAGTCCTGGACAGGGGGCGAGCGGCTACACCTTC; CDR3: CASSPGQGASGYTF
J: TRBJ2-4; size: NA; D: NA; V: TRBV4-1; DNA: TGCGCCAGCAGCCAAGATCAGGTAGCCAAAAACATTCAGTACTTC; CDR3: CASSQDQVAKNIQYF
J: TRBJ1-1; size: NA; D: NA; V: TRBV14; DNA: TGTGCCAGCAGTGGACAGACGAACACTGAAGCTTTCTTT; CDR3: CASSGQTNTEAFF
J: TRBJ1-1; size: NA; D: TRBD1; V: TRBV5-1; DNA: TGCGCCAGCAGTCCTACAGGGGAAAGTTTGGGCACTGAAGCTTTCTTT; CDR3: CASSPTGESLGTEAFF
J: TRBJ1-3; size: NA; D: NA; V: TRBV5-5; DNA: TGTGCCAGCACCCTCGAGTGGGCCGGAAACACCATATATTTT; CDR3: CASTLEWAGNTIYF
J: TRBJ1-1; size: NA; D: TRBD1; V: TRBV29-1; DNA: TGCAGCGCCTCGGGACAGTCGAACACTGAAGCTTTCTTT; CDR3: CSASGQSNTEAFF
J: TRBJ2-3; size: NA; D: TRBD2; V: TRBV6-1; DNA: TGTGCCAGCAGTGCCGGGACTAGCGAAGGAGATACGCAGTATTTT; CDR3: CASSAGTSEGDTQYF